Each of the 31 T cell receptor beta chains below was sequenced from the same sample in a study of early T cells in non-severe SARS-CoV-2 infection. One entry per CDR3 protein, called by TCRdb with MiXCR from the 5' RACE reads. The table has some 53,000 distinct CDR3 sequences, over 7.5% seen once; the top ten hold about 9%. Sequenced material: whole blood. The source of these receptors is an adult who was a healthcare worker with PCR-confirmed SARS-CoV-2 infection or an uninfected control (not recorded which).

This clonotype was observed a handful of times. V is TRBV11-2 and J is TRBJ2-2; D not certain. V lost 5 bases to trimming and J lost 4 bases, with 17 bases between them. CDR3 length: 16 residues. The germline CDR1 and CDR2 sequences are SGHAT and FQNNGV. The CDR3 protein is CASSPRLVGFTGELFF. The DNA for the CDR3 is TGTGCCAGCAGCCCACGGTTGGTGGGATTCACCGGGGAGCTGTTTTTT. Supplemented by reference TRBV11-2 and TRBJ2-2, the full variable domain reads EAGVAQSPRYKIIEKRQSVAFWCNPISGHATLYWYQQILGQGPKLLIQFQNNGVVDDSQLPKDRFSAERLKGVDSTLKIQPAKLEDSAVYLCASSPRLVGFTGELFFGEGSRLTVL.

This chain connects TRBV28 to TRBJ2-1, with a possible D match to TRBD2 (5 bases). CDR1 and CDR2 (germline): MDHEN, SYDVKM. The V gene lost 6 bases and the J gene lost 9 bases, with 27 bases spanning the gap. CDR3 length equals 17 residues. CDR3: CASSPPIGIRAGSEQFF. In DNA, the CDR3 is TGTGCCAGCAGCCCCCCTATAGGGATTAGAGCTGGGAGTGAGCAGTTCTTC.

CDR3 sequence (DNA): TGTGCCAGCAGCCTTCGTGGGGGCTACGAGCAGTACTTC. This gives the protein CASSLRGGYEQYF. V is TRBV3-1 and J is TRBJ2-7; D might be TRBD1 or TRBD2, each matching 5 bases. The V and J ends lost 4 bases and 3 bases respectively, with 10 bases between them. This CDR3 has 13 residues. Germline V gene data show CDR1 as LGHDT and CDR2 as YNNKEL (reference sequence).

This chain uses TRBV11-2 with TRBJ2-3, with unresolved D. Germline CDR1 SGHAT, CDR2 FQNNGV. The CDR3 is 14 amino acids. Trimming took off 1 base at V and 8 bases at J, with 13 bases between the two ends. The CDR3 protein is CASSLAPSVPTQYF. For the CDR3, the DNA is TGTGCCAGCAGCTTAGCTCCCTCAGTTCCTACGCAGTATTTT. Full variable domain (rest looked up from reference TRBV11-2 and TRBJ2-3): EAGVAQSPRYKIIEKRQSVAFWCNPISGHATLYWYQQILGQGPKLLIQFQNNGVVDDSQLPKDRFSAERLKGVDSTLKIQPAKLEDSAVYLCASSLAPSVPTQYFGPGTRLTVL.

V gene TRBV12-3 or TRBV12-4 combines with J gene TRBJ1-5; the D is unclear. There are 14 residues in the CDR3. V gave up 1 base and J gave up 4 bases, with 8 bases separating them. The CDR3, as DNA: TGTGCCAGCAGTTTAGGCGGCCTGAATCAGCCCCAGCATTTT. Protein: CASSLGGLNQPQHF.

This clonotype was seen at least ten times. This chain uses TRBV6-2 or TRBV6-3 with TRBJ2-2, with 10 bases fitting TRBD2. Germline CDR1 is MNHEY and CDR2 is SVGEGT. With V trimmed by 5 bases and J by 4 bases, 10 bases remained unmatched. This CDR3 contains 17 residues. The CDR3: CASSPAGLAGGTGELFF. CDR3 DNA: TGTGCCAGCAGTCCCGCCGGGTTAGCGGGGGGCACCGGGGAGCTGTTTTTT.

The chain couples TRBV28 to TRBJ2-3; no clear D gene. Trimming removed 5 bases from V and 1 base from J, with 10 bases in between. The V gene's germline CDR1 is MDHEN and CDR2 SYDVKM. This CDR3 comprises 14 residues. The CDR3 loop reads CASSGIARTDTQYF. The CDR3 DNA is TGTGCCAGCAGTGGCATAGCCCGCACAGATACGCAGTATTTT.

The CDR3 bases are TGTGCCAGCAGTTTGAAAGGGGTCTCTGGGGCCAACGTCCTGACTTTC. It specifies CASSLKGVSGANVLTF. The gene calls are TRBV12-3 or TRBV12-4 and TRBJ2-6, with D possibly TRBD1 on 5 matching bases. Trimming removed 3 bases from V and 0 bases from J, with 9 bases in between. CDR3 length equals 16 residues.

This clonotype was detected many times. V gene TRBV20-1 combines with J gene TRBJ2-1; 15 bases agree with TRBD2. The CDR3 contains 14 residues. Losses at the gene ends were 6 bases for V and 10 bases for J; bases not matched to a gene: 7. The germline CDR1 and CDR2 sequences are DFQATT and SNEGSKA (reference sequence). CDR3 sequence: CSARTSGGAEEQFF. The DNA for the CDR3 is TGCAGTGCCCGGACTAGCGGGGGGGCGGAGGAGCAGTTCTTC.

The gene calls are TRBV3-1 and TRBJ2-7; the D gene could be TRBD1 or TRBD2 (5 bases each). The germline V gene encodes CDR1 LGHDT and CDR2 YNNKEL (reference sequence). With 1 base removed from V and 0 bases from J, the gap between germline ends came to 10 bases. This CDR3 region has 15 residues. CDR3 in DNA: TGTGCCAGCAGCCAAGTTTTCGGGGCCTCCTACGAGCAGTACTTC. This encodes CASSQVFGASYEQYF.

The rearrangement uses TRBV14 and TRBJ2-7; 7 nucleotides match TRBD2. J lost 3 bases, V lost 6 bases, and 11 bases had no gene match. CDR1 is SGHDN and CDR2 is FVKESK in the germline V gene. The CDR3 is made up of 15 amino acids. CDR3 sequence: CASSRGEKVGYEQYF. In DNA form, the CDR3 reads TGTGCCAGCAGTCGGGGGGAAAAAGTTGGCTACGAGCAGTACTTC.

This clonotype was observed many times. This chain connects TRBV20-1 to TRBJ2-7, with D perhaps matching TRBD1 or TRBD2 (6 bases each). This CDR3 has 15 amino acids. V shed 4 bases and J shed 3 bases, with 19 bases lying between them. Germline V gene data show CDR1 as DFQATT and CDR2 as SNEGSKA (reference sequence). The CDR3 is CSATRGPQGNYEQYF. The CDR3 bases are TGCAGTGCTACTCGGGGGCCACAGGGTAACTACGAGCAGTACTTC.

This chain links TRBV10-3 with TRBJ2-1; 13 nucleotides align to TRBD2. Trimming at V came to 4 bases and at J to 10 bases, leaving 7 bases not matched to a gene. The CDR3 runs to 15 residues. Germline assignment: CDR1 ENHRY and CDR2 SYGVKD. The chain's CDR3 is CAISGTSGSGVEQFF. CDR3 nucleotide sequence: TGTGCCATCAGTGGGACTAGCGGGAGTGGGGTCGAGCAGTTCTTC.

The chain is built from TRBV18 and TRBJ1-1; 7 bases align to TRBD1. In germline, CDR1 is KGHSH, CDR2 LQKENI. The CDR3 runs 16 residues. V lost 1 base, J lost 4 bases, and 9 bases stayed unmatched. CDR3 DNA: TGTGCCAGCTCACCACGTGAAGGCAGGGGGGCCACTGAAGCTTTCTTT. Translated: CASSPREGRGATEAFF.

This clonotype showed up just a few times. This chain's CDR3 is CASSLGQPYEQYF. The CDR3 nucleotides read TGTGCCAGCAGCCTCGGACAGCCCTACGAGCAGTACTTC. The rearrangement joins TRBV7-8 to TRBJ2-7; D possibly corresponds to TRBD1 (6 bases). This CDR3 has 13 residues. Trimming pared 5 bases from V and 2 bases from J, leaving 10 bases between. Germline V CDR1 and CDR2: SGHVS, FQNEAQ. Together with reference TRBV7-8 and TRBJ2-7, the CDR3 gives the full variable domain: GAGVSQSPRYKVAKRGQDVALRCDPISGHVSLFWYQQALGQGPEFLTYFQNEAQLDKSGLPSDRFFAERPEGSVSTLKIQRTQQEDSAVYLCASSLGQPYEQYFGPGTRLTVT.

The V gene is TRBV9, the J gene TRBJ2-5, with D hard to call. Germline V CDR1 and CDR2: SGDLS, YYNGEE. V shed 3 bases and J shed 5 bases, with 17 bases lying between them. This CDR3 comprises 15 residues. The CDR3 region is CASSGHPGLEETQYF. CDR3 bases: TGTGCCAGCAGCGGTCACCCGGGCCTAGAGGAGACCCAGTACTTC.

This clonotype was observed at least ten times. The V and J genes are TRBV18 and TRBJ1-6; the D gene is possibly TRBD1 (5 bases). The germline V gene has CDR1 KGHSH and CDR2 LQKENI. The length of the CDR3 is 15 residues. Trimming left V 1 base short and J 3 bases short, with 7 bases between. The CDR3 spells CASSPQGNYNSPLHF. Written as DNA, the CDR3 is TGTGCCAGCTCACCACAGGGGAACTATAATTCACCCCTCCACTTT.

This clonotype came up a few times. V and J are TRBV7-8 and TRBJ2-1; D might be TRBD2 (5 bases). The germline V gene encodes CDR1 SGHVS and CDR2 FQNEAQ. The CDR3 runs to 15 residues. Trimming shortened V by 2 bases and J by 5 bases, and 13 bases separated the two germline ends. CDR3 region: CASSLTWTRDNEQFF. CDR3 nucleotide sequence: TGTGCCAGCAGCTTAACGTGGACTCGAGACAATGAGCAGTTCTTC.

The V call is TRBV4-1, the J call TRBJ1-2; no clear D gene. The CDR3 runs to 16 residues. Trimming stripped 0 bases from V and 7 bases from J, with 18 bases between. Germline V gene lookup returns CDR1 MGHRA and CDR2 YSYEKL. In DNA form, the CDR3 reads TGCGCCAGCAGCCAAGATAACGGGGAGGGAAATTCTGGCTACACCTTC. Translation: CASSQDNGEGNSGYTF.

The rearrangement uses TRBV5-6 and TRBJ2-3, with D tentatively TRBD1 (6 bases). Trimming took off 0 bases at V and 0 bases at J, with 17 bases between the two ends. CDR3 length: 18 residues. Germline V lookup: CDR1 SGHDT, CDR2 YYEEEE. The CDR3 nucleotides read TGTGCCAGCAGCTTGGAGGCGGACAGATTCACTAGCACAGATACGCAGTATTTT. It encodes CASSLEADRFTSTDTQYF.

The CDR3 region is CASSLLLAPYEQYF. CDR3 nucleotide sequence: TGTGCCAGCAGCTTACTACTAGCGCCCTACGAGCAGTACTTC. The rearrangement uses TRBV13 and TRBJ2-7; 7 positions agree with TRBD2. The CDR3 extends over 14 amino acids. The germline gives CDR1 PRHDT, CDR2 FYEKMQ (reference sequence). J lost 2 bases, V lost 2 bases, and 3 bases had no gene match.

This chain links TRBV5-1 with TRBJ2-1, with a tentative D call TRBD1 (6 bases). The V gene's germline CDR1 is SGHRS and CDR2 YFSETQ. V shed 5 bases and J shed 4 bases, with 13 bases lying between them. CDR3 length: 14 amino acids. The CDR3 reads CASRRHDRYNEQFF. In nucleotides, the CDR3 is TGCGCCAGCAGACGACACGACAGGTACAATGAGCAGTTCTTC.

The V call is TRBV9, the J call TRBJ2-3; D assignment may be TRBD1 or TRBD2 (6 bases each). Trimming removed 0 bases at V and 3 bases at J, with 14 bases between. Germline CDR1 and CDR2: SGDLS and YYNGEE. This CDR3 has 16 amino acids. CDR3 in amino acids: CASSVGGGGTTDTQYF. CDR3 DNA sequence: TGTGCCAGCAGCGTAGGAGGCGGCGGGACAACAGATACGCAGTATTTT.

V is TRBV28 and J is TRBJ1-2, with 8 positions matching TRBD1. Trimming cost V 8 bases and J 1 base; bases outside gene matches: 6. Germline CDR1 reads MDHEN; CDR2 reads SYDVKM. The CDR3 consists of 14 residues. CDR3: CASRPGGNNYGYTF. CDR3 nucleotide sequence: TGTGCCAGCCGGCCAGGGGGCAATAACTATGGCTACACCTTC.

This clonotype showed up just a few times. The rearrangement uses TRBV6-2 or TRBV6-3 and TRBJ2-6; maybe TRBD1 (6 bases). This CDR3 is built from 16 residues. Per germline, CDR1 MNHEY and CDR2 SVGEGT. Deletions cut 5 bases from V and 0 bases from J, with 11 bases between. The CDR3, as DNA: TGTGCCAGCAGTAGGCCAGGGGCCTCTGGGGCCAACGTCCTGACTTTC. Translated, it gives CASSRPGASGANVLTF.

The J gene is TRBJ2-7, the V gene TRBV12-3 or TRBV12-4; tentatively, D is TRBD2 (6 bases). This CDR3 is 15 amino acids long. V was shortened by 1 base and J by 2 bases, with 12 bases between the two germline ends. The chain's CDR3 is CASSLDPGLAYEQYF. The CDR3 nucleotides are TGTGCCAGCAGTTTAGATCCGGGACTTGCCTACGAGCAGTACTTC.

V and J are TRBV20-1 and TRBJ2-2; 9 bases are a match to TRBD1. Germline values: CDR1 DFQATT, CDR2 SNEGSKA (reference sequence). The CDR3 covers 15 residues. The ends lost 6 bases at V and 0 bases at J; junction bases unmatched: 5. The CDR3, as DNA: TGCAGTGCAATCGACAGGGGGACGAACACCGGGGAGCTGTTTTTT. Amino acid sequence: CSAIDRGTNTGELFF.

This clonotype was found a few times. V gene TRBV4-2 combines with J gene TRBJ2-7; TRBD2 is a possible D gene (5 bases). Germline lookup yields CDR1 LGHNA and CDR2 YNFKEQ. CDR3 size: 13 residues. V gave up 4 bases and J gave up 5 bases, with 12 bases separating them. In nucleotides, the CDR3 is TGTGCCAGCAGCCTGACGGGGAGTAACGAGCAGTACTTC. Amino acids: CASSLTGSNEQYF.

There are a few counts of this clonotype. This chain joins TRBV6-2 or TRBV6-3 and TRBJ2-7; the match to TRBD2 covers 7 bases. V trimming: 6 bases; J trimming: 6 bases; junction bases outside the gene matches: 20. CDR1 and CDR2 from the germline V gene are MNHEY and SVGEGT. The CDR3 runs 17 residues. CDR3 DNA: TGTGCCAGCAGAAATAGCGCGGGAGAAGAGTGGGAGGGCGAGCAGTACTTC. This sequence encodes CASRNSAGEEWEGEQYF.

This clonotype showed up many times. CDR3 loop: CSVEADGRSSSYEQYF. In nucleotides, the CDR3 is TGCAGCGTTGAAGCCGATGGCAGGTCGAGCTCCTACGAGCAGTACTTC. This chain joins TRBV29-1 and TRBJ2-7; D is unresolved. CDR1 is SQVTM, CDR2 ANQGSEA, per germline. CDR3 length equals 16 residues. The V gene lost 1 base and the J gene lost 0 bases, with 16 bases spanning the gap.

This chain uses TRBV28 with TRBJ2-5; 7 nucleotides match TRBD1. The trim removed 8 bases at V and 1 base at J, leaving 10 bases unmatched. The germline gives CDR1 MDHEN, CDR2 SYDVKM. The CDR3 has 15 residues. The CDR3 spells CASGPRGLFQETQYF. DNA for the CDR3: TGTGCCAGCGGTCCGAGGGGGCTTTTCCAAGAGACCCAGTACTTC.